This TCR beta chain stems from a study of T cells in women clearing cervical HPV infection. Prevalent HPV16 infections were excluded; only incident single HPV16 infections included. Comment on this clone: The CDR3 goes on 3 residues after the read ends, and that part is filled in from the germline J gene.

Trimming left V 6 bases short and J 7 bases short, with 19 bases between. The CDR3 spans 15 residues. Germline V gene lookup returns CDR1 SNHLY and CDR2 FYNNEI. Method: immunoSEQ multiplex PCR; TCRdb's copy keeps in-frame clones and lacks some. Its clone listing holds 15,000 to 20,000 clones. The sample consisted of blood buffy coat. The chain recombines TRBV2 with TRBJ1-5; TRBD1 might be the D (6 bases). The TCR sequence derives from a woman between 18 and 70 years old with a cervical HPV16 infection that either progressed to CIN3+ or cleared (not recorded which). The covered CDR3 bases are TGTGCCAGCAGCCCTGAGGGCGGGAGGGGGCAGCCC. It is translated as CASSPEGGRGQP. The CDR3 reads in full as CASSPEGGRGQPQHF.